This T cell receptor (beta chain) was identified in a study of T cells in Graves' hyperthyroidism and ophthalmopathy. Orbital computed tomography, thyroid ultrasound, serum thyroxine and TRAb, and clinical symptoms together informed the diagnoses. RNA transcripts served as the template for amplifying TCR beta CDR3 regions. Carried out on the TCR CDR3, a first-round RT-PCR used the HTBI primer set. TCRdb reprocessed the multiplex PCR reads via MiXCR and lists one record per CDR3 protein. This sample carries 490,000 or so distinct CDR3 sequences, 46% of them seen once, and the ten largest clones take about two fifths. About this clonotype itself: Its antigen is unknown.

The V gene lost 4 bases and the J gene lost 3 bases, with 10 bases spanning the gap. Germline assignment: CDR1 SEHNR and CDR2 FQNEAQ (reference sequence). The length of the CDR3 is 13 residues. The study's findings and limits: From stable hyperthyroidism, ophthalmopathy was set apart by a 13 V-J model. The model identified upcoming ophthalmopathy a median approximately six months ahead of onset. Most thyroid clonotypes that were expanded above 0.001 also turned up in blood.

The V call is TRBV7-9, the J call TRBJ2-7, with D hard to call. The sequence was obtained from an adult woman with Graves' disease, either hyperthyroidism or ophthalmopathy (not recorded which). The sequenced sample consisted of peripheral blood or thyroid tissue (not recorded which). The CDR3, as DNA: TGTGCCAGCAGCTCAGAGGAGTACTACGAGCAGTACTTC. Translated: CASSSEEYYEQYF.